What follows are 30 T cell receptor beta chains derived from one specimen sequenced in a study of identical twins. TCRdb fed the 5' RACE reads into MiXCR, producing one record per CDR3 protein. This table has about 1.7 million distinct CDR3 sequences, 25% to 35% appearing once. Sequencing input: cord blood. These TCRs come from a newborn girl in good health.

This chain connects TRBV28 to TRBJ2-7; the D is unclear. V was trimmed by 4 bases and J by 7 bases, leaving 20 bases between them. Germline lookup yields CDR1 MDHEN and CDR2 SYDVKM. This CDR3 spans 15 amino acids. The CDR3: CASSSQEPGYNEQYF. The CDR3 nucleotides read TGTGCCAGCAGTTCCCAGGAACCCGGTTACAATGAGCAGTACTTC.

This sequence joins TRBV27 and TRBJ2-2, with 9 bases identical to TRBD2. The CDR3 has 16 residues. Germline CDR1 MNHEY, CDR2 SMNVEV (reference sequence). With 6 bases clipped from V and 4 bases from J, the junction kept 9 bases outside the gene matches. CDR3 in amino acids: CASRRAGTSITGELFF. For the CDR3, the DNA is TGTGCCAGCAGGCGGGCCGGGACTAGCATCACCGGGGAGCTGTTTTTT.

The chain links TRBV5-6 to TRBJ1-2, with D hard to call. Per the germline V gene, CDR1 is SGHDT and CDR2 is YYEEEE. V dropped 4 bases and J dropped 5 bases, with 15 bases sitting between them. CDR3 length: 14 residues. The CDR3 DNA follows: TGTGCCAGCAGCGAGATGACATCACGGTATGGCTACACCTTC. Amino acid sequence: CASSEMTSRYGYTF.

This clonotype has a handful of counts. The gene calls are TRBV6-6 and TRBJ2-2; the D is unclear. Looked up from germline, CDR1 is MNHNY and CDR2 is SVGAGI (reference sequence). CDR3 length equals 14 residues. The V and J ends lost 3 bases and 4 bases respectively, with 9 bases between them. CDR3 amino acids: CASSYPAVTGELFF. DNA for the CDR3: TGTGCCAGCAGTTATCCCGCGGTCACCGGGGAGCTGTTTTTT.

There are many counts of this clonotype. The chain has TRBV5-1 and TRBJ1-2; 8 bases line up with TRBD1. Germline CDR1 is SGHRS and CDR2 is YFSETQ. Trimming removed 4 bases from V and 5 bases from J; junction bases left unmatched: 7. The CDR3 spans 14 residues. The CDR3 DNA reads TGCGCCAGCAGCCATTGGACAGGGAAGTATGGCTACACCTTC. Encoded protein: CASSHWTGKYGYTF.

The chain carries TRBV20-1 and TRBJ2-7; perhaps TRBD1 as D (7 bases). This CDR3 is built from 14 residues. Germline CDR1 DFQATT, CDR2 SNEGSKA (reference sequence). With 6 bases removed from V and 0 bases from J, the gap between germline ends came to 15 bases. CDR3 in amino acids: CSALRGTASYEQYF. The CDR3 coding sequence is TGCAGTGCCCTCCGGGGGACAGCCTCCTACGAGCAGTACTTC.

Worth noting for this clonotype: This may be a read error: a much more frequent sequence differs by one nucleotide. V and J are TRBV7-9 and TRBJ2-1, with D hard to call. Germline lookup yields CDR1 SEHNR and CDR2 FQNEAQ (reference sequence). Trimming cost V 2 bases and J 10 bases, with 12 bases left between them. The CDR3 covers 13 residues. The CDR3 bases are TGTGCCAGCAGCTTATCTGCGATTTACGAGCAGTTCTTC. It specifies CASSLSAIYEQFF.

CDR3 bases: TGTGCCAGCAGCTTCCCTGGACTAGCGGGAAACACCGGGGAGCTGTTTTTT. This gives the protein CASSFPGLAGNTGELFF. The V gene is TRBV11-1, the J gene TRBJ2-2, with 12 bases that match TRBD2. The V segment lost 3 bases and the J segment 2 bases; nucleotides outside the gene matches: 4. Per germline, CDR1 SGHAT and CDR2 FQDESV (reference sequence). CDR3 size: 17 residues.

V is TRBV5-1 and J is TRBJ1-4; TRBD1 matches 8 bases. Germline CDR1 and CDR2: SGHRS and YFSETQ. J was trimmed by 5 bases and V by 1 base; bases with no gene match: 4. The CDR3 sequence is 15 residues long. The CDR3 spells CASSLWGQVNEKLFF. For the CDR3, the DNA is TGCGCCAGCAGCTTGTGGGGACAGGTGAATGAAAAACTGTTTTTT.

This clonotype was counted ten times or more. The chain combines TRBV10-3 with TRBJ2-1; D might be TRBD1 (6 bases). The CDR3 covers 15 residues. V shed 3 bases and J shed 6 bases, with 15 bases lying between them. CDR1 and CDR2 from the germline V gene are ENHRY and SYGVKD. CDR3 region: CAISEQGFGGNEQFF. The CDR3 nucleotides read TGTGCCATCAGTGAACAGGGCTTTGGAGGCAATGAGCAGTTCTTC.

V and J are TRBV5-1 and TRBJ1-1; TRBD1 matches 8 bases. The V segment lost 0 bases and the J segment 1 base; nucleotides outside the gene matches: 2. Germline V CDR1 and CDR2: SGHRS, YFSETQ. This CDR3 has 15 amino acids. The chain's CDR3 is CASSLGDRTNTEAFF. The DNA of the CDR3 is TGCGCCAGCAGCTTGGGGGACAGGACGAACACTGAAGCTTTCTTT. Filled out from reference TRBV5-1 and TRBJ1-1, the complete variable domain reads KAGVTQTPRYLIKTRGQQVTLSCSPISGHRSVSWYQQTPGQGLQFLFEYFSETQRNKGNFPGRFSGRQFSNSRSEMNVSTLELGDSALYLCASSLGDRTNTEAFFGQGTRLTVV.

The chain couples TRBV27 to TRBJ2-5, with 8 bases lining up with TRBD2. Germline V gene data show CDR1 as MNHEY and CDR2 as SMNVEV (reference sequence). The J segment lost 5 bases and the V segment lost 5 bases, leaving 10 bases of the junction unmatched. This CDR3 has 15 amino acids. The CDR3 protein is CASSPRLARVETQYF. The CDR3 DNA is TGTGCCAGCAGTCCCCGACTAGCGAGGGTTGAGACCCAGTACTTC.

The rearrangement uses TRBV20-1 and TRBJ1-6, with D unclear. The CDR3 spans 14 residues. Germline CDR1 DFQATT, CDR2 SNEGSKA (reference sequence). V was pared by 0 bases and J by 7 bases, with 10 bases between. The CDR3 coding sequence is TGCAGTGCTAGAGATGGCAGTCCGAATTCACCCCTCCACTTT. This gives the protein CSARDGSPNSPLHF.

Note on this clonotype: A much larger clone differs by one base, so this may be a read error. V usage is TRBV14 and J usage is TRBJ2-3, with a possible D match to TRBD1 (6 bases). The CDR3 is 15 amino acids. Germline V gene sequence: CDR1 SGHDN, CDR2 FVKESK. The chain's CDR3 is CASSQGLDSTDTRYF. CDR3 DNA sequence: TGTGCCAGCAGCCAAGGCCTGGACAGCACAGATACGCGGTATTTT.

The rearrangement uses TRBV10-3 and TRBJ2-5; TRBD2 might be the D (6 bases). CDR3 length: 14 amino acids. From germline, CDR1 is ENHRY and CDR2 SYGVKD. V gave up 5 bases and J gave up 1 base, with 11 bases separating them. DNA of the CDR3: TGTGCCATCAGTCCGACGGGAGTCCAAGAGACCCAGTACTTC. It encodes CAISPTGVQETQYF.

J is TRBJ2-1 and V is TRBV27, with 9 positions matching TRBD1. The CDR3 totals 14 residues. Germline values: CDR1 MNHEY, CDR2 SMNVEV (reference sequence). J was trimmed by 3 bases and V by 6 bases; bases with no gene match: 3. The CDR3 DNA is TGTGCCAGCAGACAGGGGGCTAACTACAATGAGCAGTTCTTC. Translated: CASRQGANYNEQFF.

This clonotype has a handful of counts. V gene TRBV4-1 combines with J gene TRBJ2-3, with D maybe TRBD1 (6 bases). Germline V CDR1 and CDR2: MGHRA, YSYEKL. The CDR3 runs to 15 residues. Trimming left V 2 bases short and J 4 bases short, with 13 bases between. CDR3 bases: TGCGCCAGCAGCCAACAGGGGCGTGGGGCAGATACGCAGTATTTT. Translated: CASSQQGRGADTQYF.

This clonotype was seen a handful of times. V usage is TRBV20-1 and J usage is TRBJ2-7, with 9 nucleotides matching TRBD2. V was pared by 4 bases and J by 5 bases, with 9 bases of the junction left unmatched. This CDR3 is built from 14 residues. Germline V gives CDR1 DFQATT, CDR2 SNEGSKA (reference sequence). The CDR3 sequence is CSATISGRRNEQYF. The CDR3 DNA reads TGCAGTGCTACTATCAGCGGGAGGAGGAACGAGCAGTACTTC.

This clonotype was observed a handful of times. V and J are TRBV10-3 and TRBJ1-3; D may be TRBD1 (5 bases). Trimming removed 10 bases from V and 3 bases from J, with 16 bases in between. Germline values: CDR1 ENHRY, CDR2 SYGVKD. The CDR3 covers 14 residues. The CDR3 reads CATAIGGDGNTIYF. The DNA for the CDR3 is TGTGCCACCGCCATTGGGGGAGATGGAAACACCATATATTTT.

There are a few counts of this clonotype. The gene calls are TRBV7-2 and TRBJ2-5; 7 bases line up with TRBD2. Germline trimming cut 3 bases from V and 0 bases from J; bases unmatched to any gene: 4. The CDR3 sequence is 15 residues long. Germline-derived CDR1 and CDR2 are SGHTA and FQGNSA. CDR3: CASSFQRGYQETQYF. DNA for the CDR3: TGTGCCAGCAGCTTCCAGCGGGGTTACCAAGAGACCCAGTACTTC.

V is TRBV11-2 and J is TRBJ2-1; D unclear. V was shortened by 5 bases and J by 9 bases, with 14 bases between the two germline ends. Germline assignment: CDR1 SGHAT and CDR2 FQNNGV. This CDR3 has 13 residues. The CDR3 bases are TGTGCCAGCAGCCTAATTGTTCGACTTGAGCAGTTCTTC. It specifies CASSLIVRLEQFF.

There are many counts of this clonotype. CDR3 sequence reads: CASSRTSTLFQETQYF. CDR3 DNA: TGTGCCAGCAGCCGGACTAGCACTCTATTCCAAGAGACCCAGTACTTC. This sequence joins TRBV3-1 and TRBJ2-5; 8 bases are a match to TRBD2. After removal of 4 bases from V and 1 base from J, the junction contained 8 bases not matched to a gene. Germline-derived CDR1 and CDR2 are LGHDT and YNNKEL (reference sequence). This CDR3 comprises 16 residues.

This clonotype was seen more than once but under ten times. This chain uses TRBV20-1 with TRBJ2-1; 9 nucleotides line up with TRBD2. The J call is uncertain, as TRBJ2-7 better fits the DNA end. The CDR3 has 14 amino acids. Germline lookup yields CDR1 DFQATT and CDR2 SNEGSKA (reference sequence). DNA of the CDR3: TGCAGTGCTGTAGCGGGGGCCGAATACAATGAGCAGTACTTC. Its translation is CSAVAGAEYNEQYF.

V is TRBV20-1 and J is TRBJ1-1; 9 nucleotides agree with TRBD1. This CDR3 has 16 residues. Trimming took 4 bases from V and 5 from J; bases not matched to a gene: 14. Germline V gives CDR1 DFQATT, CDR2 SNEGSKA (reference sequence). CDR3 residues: CSAMFRPHRGQTEAFF. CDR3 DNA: TGCAGTGCTATGTTCCGTCCACACAGGGGGCAGACTGAAGCTTTCTTT.

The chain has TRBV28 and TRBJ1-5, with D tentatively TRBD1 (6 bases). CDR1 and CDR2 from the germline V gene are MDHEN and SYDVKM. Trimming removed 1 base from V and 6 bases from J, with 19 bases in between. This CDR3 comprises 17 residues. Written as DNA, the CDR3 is TGTGCCAGCAGTTTATCCCTGGGGCAGGGGAAGAGTCAGCCCCAGCATTTT. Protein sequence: CASSLSLGQGKSQPQHF.

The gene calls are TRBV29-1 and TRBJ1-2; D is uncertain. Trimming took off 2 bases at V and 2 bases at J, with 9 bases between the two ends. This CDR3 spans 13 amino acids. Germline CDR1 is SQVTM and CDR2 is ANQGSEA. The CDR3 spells CSVERDRNYGYTF. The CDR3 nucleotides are TGCAGCGTTGAAAGGGATCGGAACTATGGCTACACCTTC. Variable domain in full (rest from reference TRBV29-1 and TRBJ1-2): SAVISQKPSRDICQRGTSLTIQCQVDSQVTMMFWYRQQPGQSLTLIATANQGSEATYESGFVIDKFPISRPNLTFSTLTVSNMSPEDSSIYLCSVERDRNYGYTFGSGTRLTVV.

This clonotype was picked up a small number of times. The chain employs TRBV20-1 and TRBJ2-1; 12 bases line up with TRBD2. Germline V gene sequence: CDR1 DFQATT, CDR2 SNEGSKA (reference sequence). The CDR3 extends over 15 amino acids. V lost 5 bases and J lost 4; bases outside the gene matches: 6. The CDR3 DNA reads TGCAGTGCTCCCCACCTAGCGGGGGGGTACAATGAGCAGTTCTTC. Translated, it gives CSAPHLAGGYNEQFF.

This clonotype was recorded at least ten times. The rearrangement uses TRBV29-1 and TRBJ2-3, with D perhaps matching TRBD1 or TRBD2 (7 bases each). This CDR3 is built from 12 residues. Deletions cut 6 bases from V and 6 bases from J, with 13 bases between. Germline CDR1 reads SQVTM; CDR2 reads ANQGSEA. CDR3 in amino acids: CSVDREGDTQYF. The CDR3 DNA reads TGCAGCGTCGACAGGGAGGGGGATACGCAGTATTTT.

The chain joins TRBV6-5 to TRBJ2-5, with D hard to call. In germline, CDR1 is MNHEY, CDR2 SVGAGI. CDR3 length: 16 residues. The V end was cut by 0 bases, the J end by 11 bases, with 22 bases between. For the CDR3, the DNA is TGTGCCAGCAGTTACTCGTTGCGTAGATCACGAAATGAGCAGTACTTC. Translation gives CASSYSLRRSRNEQYF.

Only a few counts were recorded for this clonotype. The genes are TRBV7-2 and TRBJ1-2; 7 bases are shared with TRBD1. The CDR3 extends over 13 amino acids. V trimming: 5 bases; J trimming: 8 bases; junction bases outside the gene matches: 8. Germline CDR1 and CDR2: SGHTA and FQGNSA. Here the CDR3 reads CASSVTGIRGYTF. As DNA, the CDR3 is TGTGCCAGCAGCGTGACAGGGATTAGGGGCTACACCTTC.